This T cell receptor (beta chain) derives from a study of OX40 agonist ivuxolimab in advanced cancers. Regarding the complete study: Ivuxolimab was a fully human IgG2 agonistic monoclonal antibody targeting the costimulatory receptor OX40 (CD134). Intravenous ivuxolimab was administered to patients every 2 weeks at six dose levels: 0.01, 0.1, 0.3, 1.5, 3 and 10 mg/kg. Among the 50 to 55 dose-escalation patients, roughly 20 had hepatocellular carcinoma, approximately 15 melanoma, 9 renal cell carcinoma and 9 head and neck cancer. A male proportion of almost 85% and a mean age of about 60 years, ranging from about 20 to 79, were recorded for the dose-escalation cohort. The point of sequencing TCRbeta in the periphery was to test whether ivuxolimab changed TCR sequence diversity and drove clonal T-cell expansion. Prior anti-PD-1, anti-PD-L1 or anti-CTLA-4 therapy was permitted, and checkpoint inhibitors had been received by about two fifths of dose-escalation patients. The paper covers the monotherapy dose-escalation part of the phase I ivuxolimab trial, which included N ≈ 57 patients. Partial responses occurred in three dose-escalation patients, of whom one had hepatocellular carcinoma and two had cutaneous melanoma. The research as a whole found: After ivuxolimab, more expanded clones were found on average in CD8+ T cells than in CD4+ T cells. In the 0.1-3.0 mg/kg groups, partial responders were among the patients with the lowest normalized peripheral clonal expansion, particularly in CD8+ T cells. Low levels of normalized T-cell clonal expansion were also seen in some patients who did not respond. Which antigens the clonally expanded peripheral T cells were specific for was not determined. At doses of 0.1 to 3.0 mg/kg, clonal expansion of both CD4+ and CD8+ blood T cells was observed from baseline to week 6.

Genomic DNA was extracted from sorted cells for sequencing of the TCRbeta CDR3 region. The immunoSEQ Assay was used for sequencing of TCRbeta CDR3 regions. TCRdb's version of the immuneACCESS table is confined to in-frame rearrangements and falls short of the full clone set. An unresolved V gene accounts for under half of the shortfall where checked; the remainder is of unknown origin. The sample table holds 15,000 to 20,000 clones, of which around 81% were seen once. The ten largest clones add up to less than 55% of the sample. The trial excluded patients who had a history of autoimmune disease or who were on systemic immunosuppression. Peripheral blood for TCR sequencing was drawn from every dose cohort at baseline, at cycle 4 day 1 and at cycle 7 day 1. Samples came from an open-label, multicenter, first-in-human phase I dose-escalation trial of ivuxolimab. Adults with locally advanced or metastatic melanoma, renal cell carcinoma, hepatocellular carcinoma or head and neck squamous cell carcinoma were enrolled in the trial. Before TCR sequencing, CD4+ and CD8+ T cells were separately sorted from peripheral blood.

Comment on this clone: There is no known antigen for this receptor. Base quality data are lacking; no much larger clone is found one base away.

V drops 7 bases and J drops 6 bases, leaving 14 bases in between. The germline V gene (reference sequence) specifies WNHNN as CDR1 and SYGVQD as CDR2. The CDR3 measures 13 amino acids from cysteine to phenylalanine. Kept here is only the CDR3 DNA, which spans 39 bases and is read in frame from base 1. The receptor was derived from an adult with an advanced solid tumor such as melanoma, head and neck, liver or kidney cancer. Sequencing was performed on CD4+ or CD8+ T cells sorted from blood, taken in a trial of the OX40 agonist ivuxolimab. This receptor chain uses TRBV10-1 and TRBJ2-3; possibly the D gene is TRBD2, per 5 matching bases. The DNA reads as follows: TGCGCCAGCACCCGGGATCCGGGGGATACGCAGTATTTT. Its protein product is CASTRDPGDTQYF.